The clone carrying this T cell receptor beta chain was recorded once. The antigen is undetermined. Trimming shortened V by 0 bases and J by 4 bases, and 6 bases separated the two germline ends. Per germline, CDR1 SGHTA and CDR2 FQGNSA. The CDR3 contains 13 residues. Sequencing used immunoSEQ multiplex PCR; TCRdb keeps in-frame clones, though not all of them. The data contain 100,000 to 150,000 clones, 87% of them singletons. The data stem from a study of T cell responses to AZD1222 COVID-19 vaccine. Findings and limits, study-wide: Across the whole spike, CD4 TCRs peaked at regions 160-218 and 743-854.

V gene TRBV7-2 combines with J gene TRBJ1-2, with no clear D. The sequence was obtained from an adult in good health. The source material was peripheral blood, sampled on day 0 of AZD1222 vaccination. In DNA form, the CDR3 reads TGTGCCAGCAGCTTAGCGCCGGGCTATGGCTACACCTTC. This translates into CASSLAPGYGYTF.